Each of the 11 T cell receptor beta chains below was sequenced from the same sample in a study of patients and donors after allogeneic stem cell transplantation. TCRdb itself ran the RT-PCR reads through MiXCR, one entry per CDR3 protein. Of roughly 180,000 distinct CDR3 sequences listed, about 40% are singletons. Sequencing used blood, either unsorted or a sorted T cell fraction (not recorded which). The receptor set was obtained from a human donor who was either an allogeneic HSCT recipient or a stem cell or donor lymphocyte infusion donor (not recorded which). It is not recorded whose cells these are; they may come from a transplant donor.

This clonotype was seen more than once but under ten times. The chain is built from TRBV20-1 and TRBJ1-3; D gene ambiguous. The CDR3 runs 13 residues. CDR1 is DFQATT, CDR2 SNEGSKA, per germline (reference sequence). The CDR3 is CSAYPVFGNTIYF. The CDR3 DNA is TGCAGCGCCTACCCAGTATTTGGAAACACCATATATTTT.

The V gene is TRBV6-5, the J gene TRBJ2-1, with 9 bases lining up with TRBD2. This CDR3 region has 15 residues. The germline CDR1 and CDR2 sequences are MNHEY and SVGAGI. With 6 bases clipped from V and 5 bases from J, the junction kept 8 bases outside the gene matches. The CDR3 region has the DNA TGTGCCAGCAGATTGAGCGGGGGGCAGGACAATGAGCAGTTCTTC. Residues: CASRLSGGQDNEQFF.

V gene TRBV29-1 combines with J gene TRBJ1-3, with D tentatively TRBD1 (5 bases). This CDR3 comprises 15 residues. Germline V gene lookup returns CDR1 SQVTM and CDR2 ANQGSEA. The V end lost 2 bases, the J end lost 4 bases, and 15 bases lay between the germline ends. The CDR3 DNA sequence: TGCAGCGTTGAATCCGGACGAGGGGCAGGAAACACCATATATTTT. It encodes CSVESGRGAGNTIYF. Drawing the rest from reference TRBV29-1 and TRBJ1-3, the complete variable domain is SAVISQKPSRDICQRGTSLTIQCQVDSQVTMMFWYRQQPGQSLTLIATANQGSEATYESGFVIDKFPISRPNLTFSTLTVSNMSPEDSSIYLCSVESGRGAGNTIYFGEGSWLTVV.

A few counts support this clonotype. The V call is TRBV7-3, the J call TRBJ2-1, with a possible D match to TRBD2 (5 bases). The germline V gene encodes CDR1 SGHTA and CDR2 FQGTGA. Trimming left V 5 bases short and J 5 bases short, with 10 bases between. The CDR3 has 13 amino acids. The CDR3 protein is CASSPGGDNEQFF. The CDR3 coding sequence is TGTGCCAGCAGCCCTGGAGGTGACAATGAGCAGTTCTTC.

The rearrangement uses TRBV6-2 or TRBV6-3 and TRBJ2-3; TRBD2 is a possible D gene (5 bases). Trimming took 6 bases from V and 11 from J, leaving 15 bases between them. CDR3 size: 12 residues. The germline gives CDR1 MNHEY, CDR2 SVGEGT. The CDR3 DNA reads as TGTGCCAGCAGCCAAGGACTCCCCAAGCAGTATTTT. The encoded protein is CASSQGLPKQYF.

The DNA for the CDR3 is TGTGCCAGCAGCCCCAACCGTCCCCTAGCGGCACTTGACAATGAGCAGTTCTTC. As protein: CASSPNRPLAALDNEQFF. This rearrangement joins TRBV7-2 to TRBJ2-1; 7 bases line up with TRBD2. The CDR3 consists of 18 residues. With V trimmed by 5 bases and J by 5 bases, 18 bases remained unmatched. The germline V gene has CDR1 SGHTA and CDR2 FQGNSA.

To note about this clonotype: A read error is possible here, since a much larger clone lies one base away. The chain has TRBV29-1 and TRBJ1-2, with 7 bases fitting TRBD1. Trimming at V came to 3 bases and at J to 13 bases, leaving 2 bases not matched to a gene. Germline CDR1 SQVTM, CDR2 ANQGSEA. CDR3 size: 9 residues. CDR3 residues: CSVEGQCTF. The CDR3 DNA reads TGCAGCGTTGAGGGACAGTGCACCTTC. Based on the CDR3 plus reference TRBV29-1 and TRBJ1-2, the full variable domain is SAVISQKPSRDICQRGTSLTIQCQVDSQVTMMFWYRQQPGQSLTLIATANQGSEATYESGFVIDKFPISRPNLTFSTLTVSNMSPEDSSIYLCSVEGQCTFGSGTRLTVV.

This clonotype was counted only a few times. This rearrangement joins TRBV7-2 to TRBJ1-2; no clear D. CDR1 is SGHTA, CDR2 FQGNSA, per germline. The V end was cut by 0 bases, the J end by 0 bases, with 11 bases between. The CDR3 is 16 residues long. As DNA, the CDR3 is TGTGCCAGCAGCTTAGCTCGGTACGGAGCTAACTATGGCTACACCTTC. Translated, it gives CASSLARYGANYGYTF.

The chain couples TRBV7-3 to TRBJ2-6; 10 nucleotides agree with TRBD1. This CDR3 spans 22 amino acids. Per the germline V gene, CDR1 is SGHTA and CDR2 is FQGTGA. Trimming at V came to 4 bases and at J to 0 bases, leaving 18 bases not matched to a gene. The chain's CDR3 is CASSSPLHEDGQGDSGANVLTF. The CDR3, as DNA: TGTGCCAGCAGCTCCCCACTCCATGAAGACGGACAGGGGGACTCTGGGGCCAACGTCCTGACTTTC.

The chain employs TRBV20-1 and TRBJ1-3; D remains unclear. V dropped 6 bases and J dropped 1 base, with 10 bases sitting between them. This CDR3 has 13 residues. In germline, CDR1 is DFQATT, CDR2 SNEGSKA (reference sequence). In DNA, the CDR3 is TGCAGTGCCCCTTCTCTGTCTGGAAACACCATATATTTT. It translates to CSAPSLSGNTIYF.

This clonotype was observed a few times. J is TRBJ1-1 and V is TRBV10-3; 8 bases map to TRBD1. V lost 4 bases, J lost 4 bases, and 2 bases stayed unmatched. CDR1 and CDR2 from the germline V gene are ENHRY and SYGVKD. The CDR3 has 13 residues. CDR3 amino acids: CAISADRVTEAFF. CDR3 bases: TGTGCCATCAGTGCGGACAGGGTCACTGAAGCTTTCTTT.